The clone carrying this TCR beta chain showed up just a few times. Its antigen is unidentified. These data are taken from a study of early T cells in non-severe SARS-CoV-2 infection. Overall study: Unpaired chains resulted from sequencing bulk RNA of unsorted whole blood.

TCRdb processed the 5' RACE reads anew with MiXCR; each CDR3 protein has one entry. The data contain about 94,000 distinct CDR3 sequences, about 13% of them singletons. Trimming cost V 5 bases and J 6 bases; bases outside gene matches: 5. This CDR3 has 13 amino acids. Study findings and constraints: VDJdb matches were skewed toward anti-spike CD8 T cell responses.

Sequenced material: whole blood. This receptor was taken from an adult who was a healthcare worker with PCR-confirmed SARS-CoV-2 infection or an uninfected control (not recorded which). The chain combines TRBV12-3 or TRBV12-4 with TRBJ1-1; 8 bases match TRBD1. CDR3 protein: CASSGTGGSEAFF. The CDR3 nucleotides read TGTGCCAGCAGTGGAACAGGGGGATCTGAAGCTTTCTTT.